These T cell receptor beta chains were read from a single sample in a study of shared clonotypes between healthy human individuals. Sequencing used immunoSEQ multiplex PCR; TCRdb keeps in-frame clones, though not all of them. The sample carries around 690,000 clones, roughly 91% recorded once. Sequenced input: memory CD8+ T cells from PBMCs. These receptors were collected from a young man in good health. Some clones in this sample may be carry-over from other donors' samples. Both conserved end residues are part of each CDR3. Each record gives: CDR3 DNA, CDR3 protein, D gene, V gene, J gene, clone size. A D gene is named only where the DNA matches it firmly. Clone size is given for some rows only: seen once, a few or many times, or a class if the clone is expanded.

cdr3_nt: TGTGCCAGCAGTTGGACCACAGGGGGGCTCACTGAAGCTTTCTTT; cdr3_aa: CASSWTTGGLTEAFF; d_call: TRBD1; v_call: TRBV27; j_call: TRBJ1-1; clone_size: NA
cdr3_nt: TGTGCCAGCAGCCTTACTAGCTGGGAGACCCAGTACTTC; cdr3_aa: CASSLTSWETQYF; d_call: NA; v_call: TRBV27; j_call: TRBJ2-5; clone_size: NA
cdr3_nt: TGTGCCACCAGCAGAGGGCAGGAGACAGATACGCAGTATTTT; cdr3_aa: CATSRGQETDTQYF; d_call: NA; v_call: TRBV15; j_call: TRBJ2-3; clone_size: many
cdr3_nt: TGTGCCAGCAGTTTCTCCTACGAGCAGTACTTC; cdr3_aa: CASSFSYEQYF; d_call: NA; v_call: TRBV28; j_call: TRBJ2-7; clone_size: few
cdr3_nt: TGTGCCAGCAGACGACTCACAGGGGGCCTGGGAGAGACCCAGTACTTC; cdr3_aa: CASRRLTGGLGETQYF; d_call: TRBD1; v_call: TRBV28; j_call: TRBJ2-5; clone_size: once
cdr3_nt: TGTGCCAGCAGCGGCAGGGCCCTCGGTTACGAGCAGTACTTC; cdr3_aa: CASSGRALGYEQYF; d_call: NA; v_call: TRBV9; j_call: TRBJ2-7; clone_size: once
cdr3_nt: TGTGCCAGCAGTACGCGGCGAACTACCTACAATGAGCAGTTCTTC; cdr3_aa: CASSTRRTTYNEQFF; d_call: NA; v_call: TRBV27; j_call: TRBJ2-1; clone_size: NA
cdr3_nt: TGTGCCAGTAGTCCAAGCGCCGCAACTAATGAAAAACTGTTTTTT; cdr3_aa: CASSPSAATNEKLFF; d_call: NA; v_call: TRBV19; j_call: TRBJ1-4; clone_size: NA
cdr3_nt: TGTGCCAGCAGTGCGGGCGAGCAGTACTTC; cdr3_aa: CASSAGEQYF; d_call: NA; v_call: TRBV6-5; j_call: TRBJ2-7; clone_size: NA
cdr3_nt: TGTGCCAGCAGTCTCCAGGGGGTCAGCACAGATACGCAGTATTTT; cdr3_aa: CASSLQGVSTDTQYF; d_call: TRBD1; v_call: TRBV28; j_call: TRBJ2-3; clone_size: NA
cdr3_nt: TGCGCCAGCAGCCAAGCTCAGGGACACAGACTCACAGATACGCAGTATTTT; cdr3_aa: CASSQAQGHRLTDTQYF; d_call: NA; v_call: TRBV4-3; j_call: TRBJ2-3; clone_size: NA
cdr3_nt: TGTGCCAGCAGCTCCCCCGAGGGTAGACCCCAAGAGACCCAGTACTTC; cdr3_aa: CASSSPEGRPQETQYF; d_call: NA; v_call: TRBV7-9; j_call: TRBJ2-5; clone_size: NA
cdr3_nt: TGTGCCAGCAGCTGGGGCCTCTGGCCCTCCGCAGATACGCAGTATTTT; cdr3_aa: CASSWGLWPSADTQYF; d_call: NA; v_call: TRBV5-6; j_call: TRBJ2-3; clone_size: once
cdr3_nt: TGTGCCAGCAGCCTGGGGGAAGTCACTGAAGCTTTCTTT; cdr3_aa: CASSLGEVTEAFF; d_call: NA; v_call: TRBV4-2; j_call: TRBJ1-1; clone_size: NA
cdr3_nt: TGTGCCAGCAGCTTCGGGCGGCGAAACAATGAGCAGTTCTTC; cdr3_aa: CASSFGRRNNEQFF; d_call: NA; v_call: TRBV11-1; j_call: TRBJ2-1; clone_size: NA
cdr3_nt: TGTGCCAGCAGTTTCCGGACTAGCGGCTACGAGCAGTACTTC; cdr3_aa: CASSFRTSGYEQYF; d_call: TRBD2; v_call: TRBV28; j_call: TRBJ2-7; clone_size: once
cdr3_nt: TGTGCCAGCTCACTAAGCCCCCTTTTTGAAGCTTTCTTT; cdr3_aa: CASSLSPLFEAFF; d_call: NA; v_call: TRBV18; j_call: TRBJ1-1; clone_size: once
cdr3_nt: TGTGCCAGCAGTTACTCGGTCGGGACAGACTTTTACGAGCAGTACTTC; cdr3_aa: CASSYSVGTDFYEQYF; d_call: TRBD1; v_call: TRBV6-5; j_call: TRBJ2-7; clone_size: NA
cdr3_nt: TGCGCCAGCAGCCAAGATCGGCGGACAAGCCAGCCCCAGCATTTT; cdr3_aa: CASSQDRRTSQPQHF; d_call: NA; v_call: TRBV4-1; j_call: TRBJ1-5; clone_size: NA
cdr3_nt: TGTGCCAGTAGTATTTCGAATGGCCTCAATGAGCAGTTCTTC; cdr3_aa: CASSISNGLNEQFF; d_call: NA; v_call: TRBV19; j_call: TRBJ2-1; clone_size: NA
cdr3_nt: TGCGCCAGCAGCACCGACAGGGGGCATGGGACTGAAGCTTTCTTT; cdr3_aa: CASSTDRGHGTEAFF; d_call: TRBD1; v_call: TRBV5-1; j_call: TRBJ1-1; clone_size: NA
cdr3_nt: TGTGCCAGCAGCTATACTGGCGCGAACACCGGGGAGCTGTTTTTT; cdr3_aa: CASSYTGANTGELFF; d_call: NA; v_call: TRBV9; j_call: TRBJ2-2; clone_size: NA
cdr3_nt: TGTGCCACCAGCAGAGCACAGGGGGAGTACAATGAGCAGTTCTTC; cdr3_aa: CATSRAQGEYNEQFF; d_call: TRBD1; v_call: TRBV15; j_call: TRBJ2-1; clone_size: few
cdr3_nt: TGTGCCAGCAGCCTGACAGGGGGCCAAGAGACCCAGTACTTC; cdr3_aa: CASSLTGGQETQYF; d_call: TRBD1; v_call: TRBV7-3; j_call: TRBJ2-5; clone_size: once
cdr3_nt: TGCAGCGTTGAAGGCAATAACGAGCAGTACTTC; cdr3_aa: CSVEGNNEQYF; d_call: NA; v_call: TRBV29-1; j_call: TRBJ2-7; clone_size: NA
cdr3_nt: TGTGCCAGCAGCGTAGTAGCGGGAGGACATAATGAGCAGTTCTTC; cdr3_aa: CASSVVAGGHNEQFF; d_call: TRBD2; v_call: TRBV9; j_call: TRBJ2-1; clone_size: NA
cdr3_nt: TGCGCCAGCAGTGAGGAGGTTATAGCCAAAAACATTCAGTACTTC; cdr3_aa: CASSEEVIAKNIQYF; d_call: NA; v_call: TRBV10-2; j_call: TRBJ2-4; clone_size: NA
cdr3_nt: TGTGCCAGTAGTATCGTGGGGGATGAGCAGTTCTTC; cdr3_aa: CASSIVGDEQFF; d_call: NA; v_call: TRBV19; j_call: TRBJ2-1; clone_size: NA
cdr3_nt: TGTGCCAGCAGCGCGGAGGAGGGGTCCTACAATGAGCAGTTCTTC; cdr3_aa: CASSAEEGSYNEQFF; d_call: NA; v_call: TRBV9; j_call: TRBJ2-1; clone_size: NA
cdr3_nt: TGTGCCAGCAGCTTAATTCGAGCTGGGGCCAACGTCCTGACTTTC; cdr3_aa: CASSLIRAGANVLTF; d_call: NA; v_call: TRBV11-2; j_call: TRBJ2-6; clone_size: NA
cdr3_nt: TGTGCCAGCAGCTCCAAGGACAGCTACGAGCAGTACTTC; cdr3_aa: CASSSKDSYEQYF; d_call: NA; v_call: TRBV9; j_call: TRBJ2-7; clone_size: once
cdr3_nt: TGTGCCAGCAGTGATCGGGACAGGGAGGGCACCGGGGAGCTGTTTTTT; cdr3_aa: CASSDRDREGTGELFF; d_call: TRBD1; v_call: TRBV25-1; j_call: TRBJ2-2; clone_size: NA
cdr3_nt: TGTGCCAGCAGCCCCTTGGGCACCGGGGAGCTGTTTTTT; cdr3_aa: CASSPLGTGELFF; d_call: NA; v_call: TRBV14; j_call: TRBJ2-2; clone_size: NA
cdr3_nt: TGTGCCAGCAGTTTCAAGCCGGAGAATCAGCCCCAGCATTTT; cdr3_aa: CASSFKPENQPQHF; d_call: NA; v_call: TRBV28; j_call: TRBJ1-5; clone_size: NA
cdr3_nt: TGTGCCAGCAGTCCCTTTGGGGGTAGCTATGGCTACACCTTC; cdr3_aa: CASSPFGGSYGYTF; d_call: NA; v_call: TRBV27; j_call: TRBJ1-2; clone_size: NA
cdr3_nt: TGTGCCAGCAGTGGGGACGGCCCATTGTACTTC; cdr3_aa: CASSGDGPLYF; d_call: NA; v_call: TRBV28; j_call: TRBJ2-4; clone_size: NA
cdr3_nt: TGTGCCAGCAGTGTTGGGGGACTAGCCAAAAACATTCAGTACTTC; cdr3_aa: CASSVGGLAKNIQYF; d_call: NA; v_call: TRBV2; j_call: TRBJ2-4; clone_size: NA
cdr3_nt: TGTGCCAGCATGGATGAGGCAAACACCGGGGAGCTGTTTTTT; cdr3_aa: CASMDEANTGELFF; d_call: NA; v_call: TRBV6-5; j_call: TRBJ2-2; clone_size: NA
cdr3_nt: TGTGCCAGCAGCGTGACAGGGGGCGAAGGCTCTGGAAACACCATATATTTT; cdr3_aa: CASSVTGGEGSGNTIYF; d_call: TRBD1; v_call: TRBV9; j_call: TRBJ1-3; clone_size: NA
cdr3_nt: TGTGCCAGTACGGAGGGGGGTTACCAAGAGACCCAGTACTTC; cdr3_aa: CASTEGGYQETQYF; d_call: NA; v_call: TRBV19; j_call: TRBJ2-5; clone_size: NA
cdr3_nt: TGTGCCAGCAGTTCCACGGGACTAGTCGTCAGCTACGAGCAGTACTTC; cdr3_aa: CASSSTGLVVSYEQYF; d_call: TRBD2; v_call: TRBV27; j_call: TRBJ2-7; clone_size: NA
cdr3_nt: TGTGCCAGCAGTGACAGGGTAGCTGGAAACACCATATATTTT; cdr3_aa: CASSDRVAGNTIYF; d_call: NA; v_call: TRBV6-1; j_call: TRBJ1-3; clone_size: NA
cdr3_nt: TGTGCCAGCGTGACAGGGGGATCAAACATTCAGTACTTC; cdr3_aa: CASVTGGSNIQYF; d_call: TRBD1; v_call: TRBV28; j_call: TRBJ2-4; clone_size: NA
cdr3_nt: TGCAGCGTTGCGGGACAGGGTAACACTGAAGCTTTCTTT; cdr3_aa: CSVAGQGNTEAFF; d_call: TRBD1; v_call: TRBV29-1; j_call: TRBJ1-1; clone_size: NA